A single sample is the source of the 19 T cell receptor beta chains below, sequenced in a study of CD8 T cells in ankylosing spondylitis. These receptors have no known antigen. TCRdb reanalysed the 5' RACE reads using MiXCR and keeps one entry per CDR3 protein. The sample shows approximately 520,000 distinct CDR3 sequences, about 5.4% of them seen only once. Study-wide points: Blood of patients with ankylosing spondylitis appeared to be characterized by a TCR beta motif of eight highly homologous variants.

Sequencing used blood, either unsorted or a sorted T cell fraction (not recorded which). The receptors were sampled from a male donor with ankylosing spondylitis.

The sample holds many counts of this clonotype. This sequence joins TRBV5-1 and TRBJ2-5, with TRBD2 matching 7 bases. After removal of 6 bases from V and 1 base from J, the junction contained 6 bases not matched to a gene. The CDR3 is 14 residues long. Germline values: CDR1 SGHRS, CDR2 YFSETQ. The CDR3: CASTFSGFQETQYF. The CDR3 nucleotides are TGCGCCAGCACCTTTAGCGGGTTCCAAGAGACCCAGTACTTC.

This clonotype was detected ten times or more. The chain carries TRBV6-1 and TRBJ1-2; the D gene is possibly TRBD1 (6 bases). The CDR3 extends over 14 amino acids. Trimming took off 7 bases at V and 7 bases at J, with 19 bases between the two ends. The germline gives CDR1 MNHNS, CDR2 SASEGT. CDR3 in DNA: TGTGCCAGCATCAACCCCACAGGGATAAGTGGCTACACCTTC. It yields the protein CASINPTGISGYTF.

This clonotype was picked up many times. The V call is TRBV29-1, the J call TRBJ2-7, with D perhaps TRBD1 (5 bases). Trimming shortened V by 2 bases and J by 2 bases, and 10 bases separated the two germline ends. The germline V gene encodes CDR1 SQVTM and CDR2 ANQGSEA. The CDR3 contains 13 residues. The DNA of the CDR3 is TGCAGCGTTGAATTAACAGGAGCCTACGAGCAGTACTTC. Its translation: CSVELTGAYEQYF.

In this sample, this clonotype turned up many times. The CDR3 here is CASSYGAKNIQYF. The CDR3 nucleotides read TGTGCCAGCAGCTACGGGGCCAAAAACATTCAGTACTTC. The chain is built from TRBV14 and TRBJ2-4; D gene ambiguous. The ends were cut back, 5 bases at V and 1 base at J, with 6 bases in the middle. The CDR3 totals 13 residues. The germline V gene has CDR1 SGHDN and CDR2 FVKESK.

This clonotype was recorded many times. This sequence joins TRBV5-1 and TRBJ1-3, with D unclear. The CDR3 runs 15 residues. V shed 5 bases and J shed 0 bases, with 12 bases lying between them. Looked up from germline, CDR1 is SGHRS and CDR2 is YFSETQ. The CDR3 DNA reads as TGCGCCAGCAGTGCACACGGAGACTCTGGAAACACCATATATTTT. Protein sequence: CASSAHGDSGNTIYF.

This clonotype was seen repeatedly, ten times or more. V gene TRBV4-1 combines with J gene TRBJ2-1; 9 nucleotides line up with TRBD2. The CDR3 spans 15 residues. The germline V gene encodes CDR1 MGHRA and CDR2 YSYEKL. V shed 2 bases, J shed 5 bases, and the junction held 4 bases outside the gene matches. The CDR3: CASSQYGLAHNEQFF. The CDR3 nucleotides are TGCGCCAGCAGCCAATACGGACTAGCGCACAATGAGCAGTTCTTC.

The sample holds many counts of this clonotype. The CDR3 nucleotides read TGCGCCAGCAGCCCGGATACTAGCGGGATACCGTTCTTC. Translating it yields CASSPDTSGIPFF. V usage is TRBV4-1 and J usage is TRBJ2-1; 10 bases align to TRBD2. Trimming cost V 4 bases and J 15 bases; bases outside gene matches: 9. Germline-derived CDR1 and CDR2 are MGHRA and YSYEKL. The CDR3 sequence is 13 residues long.

This clonotype was seen repeatedly, ten times or more. The rearrangement joins TRBV25-1 to TRBJ1-4; D unresolved. V lost 3 bases, J lost 0 bases, and 5 bases lay in between. CDR3 length: 14 residues. CDR1 and CDR2 from the germline V gene are MGHDK and SYGVNS. The CDR3 protein is CASSDGATNEKLFF. The CDR3 DNA reads TGTGCCAGCAGTGACGGAGCAACTAATGAAAAACTGTTTTTT.

This clonotype was picked up many times. The chain carries TRBV20-1 and TRBJ2-5; D perhaps matches TRBD1 (5 bases). The CDR3 covers 12 residues. V lost 0 bases to trimming and J lost 8 bases, with 10 bases between them. Germline V CDR1 and CDR2: DFQATT, SNEGSKA (reference sequence). In nucleotides, the CDR3 is TGCAGTGCTAGAGAGTGGGGCGGAACCCAGTACTTC. It translates to CSAREWGGTQYF.

At least ten counts were recorded for this clonotype. CDR3 loop: CASSFSPSREQFF. Written as DNA, the CDR3 is TGCGCCAGCAGCTTCTCCCCGTCCCGGGAGCAGTTCTTC. The chain employs TRBV5-1 and TRBJ2-1; D remains unclear. V shed 2 bases and J shed 10 bases, with 13 bases lying between them. CDR3 length: 13 residues. CDR1 SGHRS and CDR2 YFSETQ come from the germline V gene.

The table lists this clonotype with many counts. The chain links TRBV5-1 to TRBJ2-7; D call uncertain. From germline, CDR1 is SGHRS and CDR2 YFSETQ. There are 13 residues in the CDR3. V was pared by 0 bases and J by 3 bases, with 7 bases between. Written as DNA, the CDR3 is TGCGCCAGCAGCTTGGAAGTCTACTACGAGCAGTACTTC. Its translation is CASSLEVYYEQYF. The full variable domain, completed using reference TRBV5-1 and TRBJ2-7, is KAGVTQTPRYLIKTRGQQVTLSCSPISGHRSVSWYQQTPGQGLQFLFEYFSETQRNKGNFPGRFSGRQFSNSRSEMNVSTLELGDSALYLCASSLEVYYEQYFGPGTRLTVT.

In its sample, this clonotype was seen many times. This rearrangement joins TRBV7-9 to TRBJ2-5; 7 bases align to TRBD1. Germline loops: CDR1 SEHNR, CDR2 FQNEAQ (reference sequence). The trim removed 3 bases at V and 4 bases at J, leaving 8 bases unmatched. The CDR3 totals 15 residues. The CDR3 nucleotides are TGTGCCAGCAGCTTCCACCAGGGGGATAGAGAGACCCAGTACTTC. Its protein is CASSFHQGDRETQYF.

This clonotype occurred a few times. This chain joins TRBV18 and TRBJ1-1; D is unclear. Trimming took off 3 bases at V and 3 bases at J, with 17 bases between the two ends. CDR1 is KGHSH, CDR2 LQKENI, per germline. The CDR3 is 16 residues long. The CDR3 loop reads CASSPNTLSLDTEAFF. The CDR3 DNA reads as TGTGCCAGCTCACCCAACACCCTCTCCCTGGACACTGAAGCTTTCTTT.

This clonotype appeared many times. The rearrangement links TRBV20-1 to TRBJ2-3; possible D gene TRBD1, 6 bases. CDR3 length: 15 amino acids. Germline-derived CDR1 and CDR2 are DFQATT and SNEGSKA (reference sequence). V gave up 3 bases and J gave up 0 bases, with 13 bases separating them. Here the CDR3 DNA reads TGCAGTGCTAGCCACAGGGCTAGTAGCACAGATACGCAGTATTTT. Protein: CSASHRASSTDTQYF.

This clonotype was seen a few times. V gene TRBV19 combines with J gene TRBJ1-5; D is unclear. Deletions cut 7 bases from V and 7 bases from J, with 17 bases between. CDR1 is LNHDA and CDR2 is SQIVND in the germline V gene (reference sequence). The CDR3 is 14 residues long. The CDR3 DNA reads as TGTGCCAGTAATCGGGTTTTAGAACGCCAGCCCCAGCATTTT. It translates to CASNRVLERQPQHF.

This clonotype was seen at least ten times. A read error may account for a junction end that differs from germline. The chain recombines TRBV5-1 with TRBJ2-3; TRBD2 might be the D (5 bases). From germline, CDR1 is SGHRS and CDR2 YFSETQ. The CDR3 contains 12 residues. For the CDR3, the DNA is TGTGCCAGCAGCCTCGCGGGAGATACGCAGTATTTT. It specifies CASSLAGDTQYF.

This clonotype was counted many times. The V gene is TRBV5-6, the J gene TRBJ2-5; 8 bases fit TRBD1. CDR3 length equals 15 residues. The V segment lost 0 bases and the J segment 4 bases; nucleotides outside the gene matches: 5. Germline values: CDR1 SGHDT, CDR2 YYEEEE. As DNA, the CDR3 is TGTGCCAGCAGCTTGGAACCGACAGGGGCAGAGACCCAGTACTTC. Amino acids: CASSLEPTGAETQYF.

The chain is built from TRBV24-1 and TRBJ2-1, with 11 positions matching TRBD2. The V segment lost 4 bases and the J segment 2 bases; nucleotides outside the gene matches: 9. Germline lookup yields CDR1 KGHDR and CDR2 SFDVKD. The CDR3 length is 18 residues. The CDR3 region is CATSDLSGGALTYNEQFF. As DNA, the CDR3 is TGTGCCACCAGTGACCTTAGCGGGGGGGCCTTAACCTACAATGAGCAGTTCTTC.

This clonotype was counted ten times or more. This chain links TRBV6-5 with TRBJ1-4; no definite D call. The CDR3 is 17 residues long. V dropped 3 bases and J dropped 0 bases, with 14 bases sitting between them. CDR1 MNHEY and CDR2 SVGAGI come from the germline V gene. CDR3 sequence (DNA): TGTGCCAGCAGTTATACTTGGTACAGCTCAACTAATGAAAAACTGTTTTTT. Translation: CASSYTWYSSTNEKLFF.